The T cell receptor beta chain described here comes from a study of T cell repertoires in cytomegalovirus infection (dated by TCRdb to about 2019). Background for the entire study: Donor HLA type was relevant to the analysis, as public TCR beta signatures indicated carriage of CMV infection together with the matching HLA type.

This clonotype was counted ten times or more. Its antigen is still unknown. Nothing much larger sits one base from this clone, and base qualities are not available. Trimming takes 3 bases from V and 5 bases from J, and the germline ends sit 13 bases apart. The CDR3 sequence holds 14 residues, the cysteine and phenylalanine included. The only DNA kept is the CDR3, 42 bases in frame from the first base. Overall study results and their limits: In both this cohort and an independent roughly 330-donor cohort, the cumulative frequency of public TCR beta family members distinguished carriers of CMV infection plus the relevant HLA type. In the ex vivo response, HLA-C-restricted CMV-specific TCR beta clonotypes were dominant, and in two of eight donors the single most frequent clonotype came from this HLA-C-restricted group.

Sequencer: Illumina HiSeq 1500. The public reads were reprocessed in TCRdb via fastp at Q25 and MiXCR, keeping in-frame beta chains. CDR3 protein duplicates are merged, each entry listing the most common genes and DNA. The sample table records a few hundred thousand distinct CDR3 sequences; around 8.7% of these occur just once. Jointly, the top ten make up over 12% of the sample. Here the chain combines TRBV12-3 or TRBV12-4 and TRBJ1-1; the D gene cannot be resolved reliably. The specimen sequenced was PBMCs. This receptor was obtained from a human donor in good health (CMV status not recorded). Some clones in this sample may be carry-over from other donors' samples. The nucleotide sequence is given as TGTGCCAGCAGTTTTTTACAGATTGGGACTGAAGCTTTCTTT. Protein translation: CASSFLQIGTEAFF.